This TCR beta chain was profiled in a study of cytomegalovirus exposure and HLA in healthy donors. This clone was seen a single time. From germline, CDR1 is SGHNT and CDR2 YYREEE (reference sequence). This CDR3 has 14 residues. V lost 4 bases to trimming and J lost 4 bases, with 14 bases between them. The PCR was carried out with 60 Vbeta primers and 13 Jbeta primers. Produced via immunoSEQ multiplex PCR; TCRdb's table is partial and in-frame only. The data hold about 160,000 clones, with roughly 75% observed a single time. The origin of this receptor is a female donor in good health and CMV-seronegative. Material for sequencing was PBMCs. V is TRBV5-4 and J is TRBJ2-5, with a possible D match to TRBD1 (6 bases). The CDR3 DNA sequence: TGTGCCAGCAGCAGGGACAAATTGAGAGAGACCCAGTACTTC. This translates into CASSRDKLRETQYF. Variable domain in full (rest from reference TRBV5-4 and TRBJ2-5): ETGVTQSPTHLIKTRGQQVTLRCSSQSGHNTVSWYQQALGQGPQFIFQYYREEENGRGNFPPRFSGLQFPNYSSELNVNALELDDSALYLCASSRDKLRETQYFGPGTRLLVL.